This T cell receptor (beta chain) is from a study of T cells in localized non-small cell lung cancer. Clones were read by immunoSEQ multiplex PCR, and TCRdb kept only the in-frame ones, dropping some. The sample carries some 85,000 clones, roughly 80% recorded once. Per the germline V gene, CDR1 is LNHDA and CDR2 is SQIVND (reference sequence). Trimming took 4 bases from V and 0 from J, leaving 1 base between them. The CDR3 runs to 11 residues. V and J are TRBV19 and TRBJ2-7; the D is unclear. The sequence was obtained from a man aged 40-75 years with stage II squamous cell lung carcinoma. The specimen was PBMCs, collected before any cancer treatment. The CDR3 sequence is CASSNSYEQYF. DNA of the CDR3: TGTGCCAGTAGTAACTCCTACGAGCAGTACTTC.